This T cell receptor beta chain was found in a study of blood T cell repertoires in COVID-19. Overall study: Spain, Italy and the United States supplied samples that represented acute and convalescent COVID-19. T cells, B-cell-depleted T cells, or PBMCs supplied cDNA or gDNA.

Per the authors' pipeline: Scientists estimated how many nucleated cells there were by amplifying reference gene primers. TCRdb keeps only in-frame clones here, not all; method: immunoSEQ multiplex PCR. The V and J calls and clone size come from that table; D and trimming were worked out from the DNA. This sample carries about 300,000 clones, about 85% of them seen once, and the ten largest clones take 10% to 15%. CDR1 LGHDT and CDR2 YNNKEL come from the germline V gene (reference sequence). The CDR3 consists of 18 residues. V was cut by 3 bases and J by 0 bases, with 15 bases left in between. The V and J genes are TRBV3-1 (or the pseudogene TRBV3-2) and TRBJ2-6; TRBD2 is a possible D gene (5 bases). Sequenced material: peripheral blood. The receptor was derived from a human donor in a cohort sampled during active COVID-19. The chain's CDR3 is CASSHATLGRSGANVLTF. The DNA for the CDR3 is TGTGCCAGCAGCCACGCGACACTAGGCCGCTCTGGGGCCAACGTCCTGACTTTC.